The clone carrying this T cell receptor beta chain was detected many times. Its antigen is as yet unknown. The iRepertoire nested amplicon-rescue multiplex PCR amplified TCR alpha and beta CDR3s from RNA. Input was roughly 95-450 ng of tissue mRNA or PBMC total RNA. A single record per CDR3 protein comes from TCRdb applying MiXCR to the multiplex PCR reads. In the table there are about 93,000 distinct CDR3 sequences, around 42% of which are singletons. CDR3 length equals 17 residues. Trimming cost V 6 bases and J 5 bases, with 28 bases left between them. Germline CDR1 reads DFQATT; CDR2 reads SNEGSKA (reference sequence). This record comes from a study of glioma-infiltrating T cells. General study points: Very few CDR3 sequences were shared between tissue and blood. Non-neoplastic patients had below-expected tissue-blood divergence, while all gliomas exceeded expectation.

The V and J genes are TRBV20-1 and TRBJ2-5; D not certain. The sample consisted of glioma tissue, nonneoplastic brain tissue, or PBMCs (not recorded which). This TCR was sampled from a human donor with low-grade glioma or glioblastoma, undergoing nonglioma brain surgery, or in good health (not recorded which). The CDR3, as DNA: TGCAGTGCCACTCCGCTGATAGACGGAGCGAAGGCTGAGACCCAGTACTTC. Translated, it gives CSATPLIDGAKAETQYF.